Listed below are T cell receptor beta chains from one sample, sequenced in a study of CD8+CD57+ T cells in acquired aplastic anemia. TCRdb re-called the reads with MiXCR, one entry per CDR3 protein. Of about 160,000 distinct CDR3 sequences detected, 71% appear once; the ten largest clones hold approximately 42%. Sequenced material: sorted CD4+, CD8+, or CD8+CD57+ T cells (not recorded which) from PBMCs. The source of these receptors is a human donor with aplastic anemia. The CDR3 runs from the conserved cysteine through the conserved F or W. A D gene is named only where the DNA matches it firmly. Rows give clone size only sometimes, using once, few, many, or a class for an expanded clone.

clone_size,d_call,v_call,j_call,cdr3_aa,cdr3_nt
-,TRBD2,TRBV20-1,TRBJ2-3,CSARWGGSTTDTQYF,TGCAGTGCTAGGTGGGGGGGATCTACTACAGATACGCAGTATTTT
-,-,TRBV10-2,TRBJ2-7,CASGESYEQYF,TGCGCCAGTGGTGAAAGTTACGAGCAGTACTTC
-,-,TRBV19,TRBJ1-3,CASSLAGGLSGNTIYF,TGTGCCAGCAGCTTAGCGGGAGGGCTCTCTGGAAACACCATATATTTT
-,-,TRBV7-3,TRBJ2-7,CASSLLSGTGPYEQYF,TGTGCCAGCAGCTTGCTATCGGGAACGGGGCCGTACGAGCAGTACTTC
-,TRBD1,TRBV5-1,TRBJ1-4,CASSLDRGYATNEKLFF,TGCGCCAGCAGCTTGGACAGGGGATATGCAACTAATGAAAAACTGTTTTTT
-,-,TRBV7-2,TRBJ2-2,CASSPVGGLSTGELFF,TGTGCCAGTAGCCCTGTGGGGGGGCTGAGCACCGGGGAGCTGTTTTTT
-,TRBD2,TRBV2,TRBJ2-7,CASSPTSETYEQYF,TGTGCCAGCAGTCCGACTAGCGAAACCTACGAGCAGTACTTC
-,-,TRBV7-2,TRBJ1-4,CASTGEKLFF,TGTGCCAGCACGGGGGAAAAACTGTTTTTT
-,-,TRBV20-1,TRBJ2-1,CSASSLVSTDEQFF,TGCAGTGCTAGTTCACTAGTTTCAACCGATGAGCAGTTCTTC
-,-,TRBV10-1,TRBJ2-5,CASSGKTQYF,TGCGCCAGCAGTGGAAAGACCCAGTACTTC
-,TRBD1,TRBV5-5,TRBJ1-2,CASSLGQGKFYGYTF,TGTGCCAGCAGCTTGGGACAGGGGAAGTTCTATGGCTACACCTTC
few,TRBD1,TRBV14,TRBJ2-5,CASSTGGPETQYF,TGTGCCAGCAGCACAGGGGGCCCAGAGACCCAGTACTTC
-,TRBD1,TRBV20-1,TRBJ2-1,CSARDRTGEWDDEQFF,TGCAGTGCTAGAGATCGGACAGGGGAATGGGATGATGAGCAGTTCTTC
-,TRBD1,TRBV20-1,TRBJ2-2,CSATRTGSTGELFF,TGCAGTGCTACCAGGACAGGGAGCACCGGGGAGCTGTTTTTT
-,-,TRBV29-1,TRBJ2-3,CSVETQYF,TGCAGCGTTGAGACGCAGTATTTT
-,-,TRBV5-1,TRBJ2-7,CGRGQSGDPTYEQYF,TGCGGGAGGGGACAAAGCGGGGACCCTACCTACGAGCAGTACTTC
-,-,TRBV19,TRBJ2-6,CASREDRATHSGANVLTF,TGTGCCAGTAGGGAGGACAGAGCGACTCACTCTGGGGCCAACGTCCTGACTTTC
few,TRBD1,TRBV20-1,TRBJ2-3,CSARDPDRGHNEQYF,TGCAGTGCTAGAGACCCGGACAGGGGACACAATGAGCAGTATTTT
-,TRBD1,TRBV19,TRBJ2-7,CASSTPDRAHEQYF,TGTGCCAGTAGTACCCCGGACAGGGCCCACGAGCAGTACTTC
-,-,TRBV20-1,TRBJ1-2,CSARDPPAGLNYGYTF,TGCAGTGCTAGAGATCCCCCTGCAGGGCTAAACTATGGCTACACCTTC
-,TRBD1,TRBV15,TRBJ1-2,CATSDRASGNYGYTF,TGTGCCACCAGCGACAGGGCTTCCGGCAACTATGGCTACACCTTC
-,-,TRBV7-9,TRBJ1-6,CASSLQGDFNSPLHF,TGTGCCAGCAGCTTACAGGGAGACTTTAATTCACCCCTCCACTTT
-,-,TRBV20-1,TRBJ1-1,CSARNVYEAFF,TGCAGTGCTAGAAATGTCTACGAAGCTTTCTTT
many,-,TRBV12-3/TRBV12-4,TRBJ2-2,CASSWAPGAGGELFF,TGTGCCAGCAGTTGGGCCCCGGGGGCAGGCGGGGAGCTGTTTTTT
-,TRBD2,TRBV20-1,TRBJ2-1,CSGLAGSVEQFF,TGCAGTGGTTTAGCGGGATCGGTTGAGCAGTTCTTC
few,-,TRBV10-3,TRBJ2-7,CAISGDYHEQYF,TGTGCCATCAGTGGCGATTACCACGAGCAGTACTTC
-,TRBD1,TRBV20-1,TRBJ1-1,CSASGQAGGSTEAFF,TGCAGTGCTAGTGGCCAGGCAGGGGGTAGCACTGAAGCTTTCTTT
-,-,TRBV19,TRBJ1-1,CASSTWGGTEALF,TGTGCCAGTAGCACATGGGGAGGAACTGAAGCTTTATTT
-,-,TRBV6-1,TRBJ1-1,CASSEATENTEAFF,TGTGCCAGCAGTGAAGCGACAGAAAACACTGAAGCTTTCTTT
many,TRBD2,TRBV6-4,TRBJ2-3,CASSETSGSSDTQYF,TGTGCCAGCAGTGAAACTAGCGGGAGTTCAGATACGCAGTATTTT
-,-,TRBV4-1,TRBJ2-5,CASSPIGGLETQYF,TGCGCCAGCAGTCCAATTGGGGGCCTGGAGACCCAGTACTTC
-,-,TRBV15,TRBJ1-5,CATSREAGSNQPQHF,TGTGCCACCAGCAGAGAGGCAGGTAGCAATCAGCCCCAGCATTTT
-,-,TRBV5-6,TRBJ2-7,CASSRRQLSHEQYF,TGTGCCAGCAGCCGACGACAGCTCAGCCACGAGCAGTACTTC
-,-,TRBV10-3,TRBJ2-1,CAISEGSSGTYNEQFF,TGTGCCATCAGTGAGGGGTCTAGTGGGACTTACAATGAGCAGTTCTTC
many,-,TRBV5-4,TRBJ1-2,CASSSGPEGGTGGYTF,TGTGCCAGCAGCTCGGGGCCGGAGGGGGGTACGGGTGGCTACACCTTC
-,-,TRBV19,TRBJ1-6,CASSKMESPLHF,TGTGCCAGTAGTAAGATGGAGTCACCCCTCCACTTT
-,-,TRBV7-2,TRBJ1-6,CASSLLGDRNSPLHF,TGTGCCAGCAGCTTATTGGGGGACCGTAATTCACCCCTCCACTTT
-,-,TRBV2,TRBJ1-2,CAQPSGWDGYTF,TGTGCCCAGCCATCCGGGTGGGATGGCTACACCTTC
-,-,TRBV15,TRBJ2-2,CATSQRSGGGELFF,TGTGCCACCAGCCAGAGATCTGGTGGCGGGGAGCTGTTTTTT
-,-,TRBV15,TRBJ1-1,CATSPRGGENTEAFF,TGTGCCACCAGCCCCCGTGGAGGCGAGAACACTGAAGCTTTCTTT
-,-,TRBV19,TRBJ1-2,CASSIPRTPNYGYIF,TGTGCCAGTAGTATCCCACGGACGCCTAACTATGGCTACATCTTC
-,-,TRBV10-3,TRBJ2-3,CAISQTSSTDTQYF,TGTGCCATCAGCCAGACTAGTAGTACAGATACGCAGTATTTT
-,-,TRBV6-6,TRBJ2-7,CATKTGSYEQYF,TGTGCCACAAAGACAGGTTCCTACGAGCAGTACTTC
-,-,TRBV15,TRBJ1-6,CATSSEGRVHGSPLHF,TGTGCCACCAGCAGCGAGGGGAGGGTTCACGGTTCACCCCTCCACTTT
-,-,TRBV14,TRBJ1-6,CASSHRQDYSPLHF,TGTGCCAGCAGCCACCGACAGGATTACTCACCCCTCCACTTT
-,-,TRBV15,TRBJ2-7,CATSREFRKRREQYF,TGTGCCACCAGCAGAGAGTTCAGGAAACGGCGCGAGCAGTACTTC
-,TRBD1,TRBV29-1,TRBJ2-7,CSVYCPGTGTVTYEQYF,TGCAGCGTTTATTGCCCAGGGACCGGGACAGTAACCTACGAGCAGTACTTC
-,-,TRBV11-2,TRBJ2-7,CASSSEPILYEQYF,TGTGCCAGCAGCTCGGAACCCATACTCTACGAGCAGTACTTC
-,-,TRBV19,TRBJ2-1,CASRPGPTSYNEQFF,TGTGCCAGTAGACCTGGACCAACCTCCTACAATGAGCAGTTCTTC
-,-,TRBV7-9,TRBJ2-5,CASSSTTGKETQYF,TGTGCCAGCAGCTCTACCACAGGGAAAGAGACCCAGTACTTC
-,-,TRBV2,TRBJ2-1,CASSESGRSYNEQFF,TGTGCCAGCAGTGAAAGCGGGCGGTCCTACAATGAGCAGTTCTTC
-,TRBD1,TRBV6-6,TRBJ2-7,CASLGTGRAYEQYF,TGTGCCAGCCTCGGGACAGGGAGAGCCTACGAGCAGTACTTC
-,TRBD2,TRBV19,TRBJ2-1,CASSLAGDYNEQFF,TGTGCCAGTAGTCTAGCGGGGGACTACAATGAGCAGTTCTTC